The 7 T cell receptor beta chains below were found in one sample sequenced in a study of CD8 T cells in ankylosing spondylitis. TCRdb re-called the 5' RACE reads with MiXCR, one entry per CDR3 protein. This sample has around 90,000 distinct CDR3 sequences, with 27% found just once. Sequencing was performed on blood, either unsorted or a sorted T cell fraction (not recorded which). The receptors were sampled from a male donor with ankylosing spondylitis or in good health (not recorded which).

The J gene is TRBJ1-5, the V gene TRBV6-1, with D unresolved. This CDR3 is 14 amino acids long. In germline, CDR1 is MNHNS, CDR2 SASEGT. The V and J ends lost 5 bases and 2 bases respectively, with 10 bases between them. The CDR3 here is CASSPRWGNQPQHF. CDR3 sequence (DNA): TGTGCCAGCAGTCCAAGGTGGGGCAATCAGCCCCAGCATTTT.

This chain connects TRBV4-1 to TRBJ1-2; D remains unclear. The CDR3 is 17 residues long. Germline values: CDR1 MGHRA, CDR2 YSYEKL. The V end lost 0 bases, the J end lost 6 bases, and 20 bases lay between the germline ends. CDR3 nucleotides: TGCGCCAGCAGCCAAGATCAACGGTATATTACCACCCATGGCTACACCTTC. It codes for CASSQDQRYITTHGYTF.

This clonotype was observed many times. The chain carries TRBV5-4 and TRBJ1-1; TRBD1 matches at 8 bases. Per the germline V gene, CDR1 is SGHNT and CDR2 is YYREEE (reference sequence). After removal of 4 bases from V and 3 bases from J, the junction contained 8 bases not matched to a gene. This CDR3 is 15 amino acids long. CDR3 amino acids: CASSPGTGGHTEAFF. CDR3 nucleotides: TGTGCCAGCAGCCCGGGAACAGGGGGACACACTGAAGCTTTCTTT.

The sample holds a few counts of this clonotype. This rearrangement joins TRBV7-6 to TRBJ2-1; unclear D gene. The CDR3 contains 15 residues. Per the germline V gene, CDR1 is SGHVS and CDR2 is FNYEAQ. V dropped 1 base and J dropped 8 bases, with 15 bases sitting between them. CDR3 sequence (DNA): TGTGCCAGCAGCTTAGGCGGCAGGACCCTCGATGAGCAGTTCTTC. It yields the protein CASSLGGRTLDEQFF.

This rearrangement joins TRBV20-1 to TRBJ2-1; TRBD2 matches at 7 bases. The junction had 12 bases not matched to a gene; V was cut back by 5 bases and J by 5 bases. CDR1 is DFQATT, CDR2 SNEGSKA, per germline (reference sequence). The CDR3 is 15 residues long. Here the CDR3 reads CSASLLSGWDNEQFF. The CDR3 DNA follows: TGCAGTGCTTCCCTTCTTAGCGGGTGGGACAATGAGCAGTTCTTC.

This chain joins TRBV20-1 and TRBJ1-5, with D uncertain. V was cut by 0 bases and J by 1 base, with 19 bases left in between. This CDR3 contains 18 residues. Germline values: CDR1 DFQATT, CDR2 SNEGSKA (reference sequence). CDR3 in DNA: TGCAGTGCTAGAGATTGGATCGGCAGATCCCCCAGCAATCAGCCCCAGCATTTT. It specifies CSARDWIGRSPSNQPQHF.

This clonotype was seen a handful of times. The chain recombines TRBV5-1 with TRBJ1-4; 7 bases align to TRBD1. The germline gives CDR1 SGHRS, CDR2 YFSETQ. J lost 8 bases, V lost 4 bases, and 8 bases had no gene match. The CDR3 is made up of 14 amino acids. CDR3 nucleotide sequence: TGCGCCAGCAGCCCCGGACAGGAGAGGGAAAAACTGTTTTTT. Amino acids: CASSPGQEREKLFF.